This TCR beta chain derives from a study of blood T cell repertoires in COVID-19. Looking at the study overall: There were acute and convalescent COVID-19 samples, and they came from the United States, Italy and Spain.

Original processing methods: Amplification of reference gene primers provided the estimated nucleated cell counts. Libraries were prepared by immunoSEQ multiplex PCR; TCRdb keeps only in-frame clonotypes and omits some of them. The DNA gave D and trimming, while V, J and clone size come from that table. The sample has fewer than 65,000 clones, over 75% seen once; the top ten hold roughly 18%. The CDR3 is made up of 13 amino acids. V was clipped by 6 bases and J by 3 bases, with 9 bases between them. What was sequenced was peripheral blood. The chain recombines TRBV12-3 or TRBV12-4 with TRBJ1-3; D possibly corresponds to TRBD1 (5 bases). The receptor was isolated from a human donor in a cohort sampled during active COVID-19. The CDR3 here is CASSKGIGNTIYF. The CDR3 bases are TGTGCCAGCAGCAAGGGGATTGGAAACACCATATATTTT.